The 27 T cell receptor beta chains below come from one sample, sequenced in a study of T cell changes during pregnancy in multiple sclerosis. The table came from immunoSEQ multiplex PCR; TCRdb's copy has only in-frame clones and leaves some out. The sample has about 100,000 clones, around 94% seen once. The sample here was peripheral blood, taken in the first trimester of pregnancy. Receptor source: a female donor with multiple sclerosis, enrolled in a pregnancy study.

Only a few counts were recorded for this clone. J is TRBJ1-3 and V is TRBV19; 11 bases fit TRBD1. Looked up from germline, CDR1 is LNHDA and CDR2 is SQIVND (reference sequence). After removal of 7 bases from V and 4 bases from J, the junction contained 3 bases not matched to a gene. This CDR3 is built from 14 residues. The CDR3 DNA is TGTGCCAGTACCCGGACAGGGGGCGGAAACACCATATATTTT. This translates into CASTRTGGGNTIYF.

The V and J genes are TRBV28 and TRBJ2-7; D call uncertain. Germline CDR1 and CDR2: MDHEN and SYDVKM. This CDR3 spans 13 amino acids. Trimming pared 5 bases from V and 9 bases from J, leaving 17 bases between. The CDR3 is CASSPRHTLGQYF. Here the CDR3 DNA reads TGTGCCAGCAGTCCGCGACACACCCTCGGGCAGTACTTC.

J is TRBJ1-2 and V is TRBV21-1. TRBV21-1 is deemed a pseudogene. CDR3 size: 17 residues. CDR3 nucleotide sequence: TGTGCCAGCAGCAAAGCGCGATTTAGGCCGCTAGGCTATGGCTACACCTTC. It is translated as CASSKARFRPLGYGYTF.

The chain employs TRBV5-1 and TRBJ2-7; TRBD1 is a possible D gene (6 bases). Looked up from germline, CDR1 is SGHRS and CDR2 is YFSETQ. The CDR3 length is 12 residues. The ends were cut back, 7 bases at V and 6 bases at J, with 14 bases in the middle. CDR3 sequence reads: CASGMGASEQYF. The CDR3 DNA is TGCGCCAGCGGGATGGGGGCAAGCGAGCAGTACTTC. Complete variable domain (other parts from reference TRBV5-1 and TRBJ2-7): KAGVTQTPRYLIKTRGQQVTLSCSPISGHRSVSWYQQTPGQGLQFLFEYFSETQRNKGNFPGRFSGRQFSNSRSEMNVSTLELGDSALYLCASGMGASEQYFGPGTRLTVT.

The chain is built from TRBV12-5 and TRBJ2-1, with D possibly being TRBD2 (5 bases). The CDR3 extends over 15 amino acids. The germline CDR1 and CDR2 sequences are LGHNT and FRNRAP. V was clipped by 7 bases and J by 2 bases, with 15 bases between them. CDR3 protein: CASARGGPTYNEQFF. CDR3 coding DNA: TGTGCTAGTGCCCGAGGAGGACCTACCTACAATGAGCAGTTCTTC.

This clone was detected only once. The V call is TRBV15, the J call TRBJ2-3, with D tentatively TRBD2 (7 bases). This CDR3 is 20 amino acids long. Germline-derived CDR1 and CDR2 are LNHNV and YYDKDF (reference sequence). The V end was cut by 0 bases, the J end by 6 bases, with 28 bases between. The CDR3 DNA sequence: TGTGCCACCAGCAGAGATCAAACAGGGATAGGGCGGGAGCTAGGGGATACGCAGTATTTT. This gives the protein CATSRDQTGIGRELGDTQYF.

The gene calls are TRBV30 and TRBJ1-1; tentative D call: TRBD1 (5 bases). The CDR3 is made up of 16 amino acids. In germline, CDR1 is GTSNPN, CDR2 SVGIG (reference sequence). V was trimmed by 2 bases and J by 0 bases, leaving 16 bases between them. CDR3 sequence: CAWSFEKMTVNTEAFF. DNA for the CDR3: TGTGCCTGGAGTTTCGAAAAGATGACAGTGAACACTGAAGCTTTCTTT. Full variable domain (missing parts from reference TRBV30 and TRBJ1-1): SQTIHQWPATLVQPVGSPLSLECTVEGTSNPNLYWYRQAAGRGLQLLFYSVGIGQISSEVPQNLSASRPQDRQFILSSKKLLLSDSGFYLCAWSFEKMTVNTEAFFGQGTRLTVV.

The rearrangement uses TRBV11-2 and TRBJ2-2; no clear D gene. Trimming pared 0 bases from V and 5 bases from J, leaving 10 bases between. The CDR3 covers 15 residues. From germline, CDR1 is SGHAT and CDR2 FQNNGV. In nucleotides, the CDR3 is TGTGCCAGCAGCTTAGATTTCTTGCAGACCGGGGAGCTGTTTTTT. This codes for CASSLDFLQTGELFF.

The chain employs TRBV30 and TRBJ1-5; 7 nucleotides align to TRBD1. Germline CDR1 and CDR2: GTSNPN and SVGIG (reference sequence). The CDR3 runs to 13 residues. With 2 bases clipped from V and 6 bases from J, the junction kept 4 bases outside the gene matches. In DNA, the CDR3 is TGTGCCTGGAGTTTCCAGGGGGTTCAGCCCCAGCATTTT. Its translation is CAWSFQGVQPQHF.

The V gene is TRBV7-9, the J gene TRBJ2-3, with 13 positions matching TRBD2. CDR3 size: 15 residues. Germline CDR1 SEHNR, CDR2 FQNEAQ (reference sequence). V gave up 4 bases and J gave up 4 bases; unmatched junction bases: 2. The CDR3 coding sequence is TGTGCCAGCAGCTCTGGACTAGCGGGAGCAGATACGCAGTATTTT. This encodes CASSSGLAGADTQYF.

CDR3 sequence reads: CASSLETGSNQPQHF. CDR3 coding DNA: TGCGCCAGCAGCTTGGAAACAGGATCAAATCAGCCCCAGCATTTT. The V gene is TRBV5-1, the J gene TRBJ1-5, with TRBD1 as a possible D gene (5 bases). V was clipped by 0 bases and J by 4 bases, with 11 bases between them. The CDR3 extends over 15 amino acids. From germline, CDR1 is SGHRS and CDR2 YFSETQ.

This chain joins TRBV7-6 and TRBJ2-5, with 14 bases aligning to TRBD2. There are 16 residues in the CDR3. The germline gives CDR1 SGHVS, CDR2 FNYEAQ. With 5 bases clipped from V and 4 bases from J, the junction kept 6 bases outside the gene matches. The CDR3 sequence is CASSNRLAGGVETQYF. In DNA form, the CDR3 reads TGTGCCAGCAGCAACCGACTAGCGGGAGGGGTAGAGACCCAGTACTTC.

The chain employs TRBV28 and TRBJ2-3, with 11 bases identical to TRBD2. This CDR3 has 16 amino acids. V shed 6 bases, J shed 6 bases, and the junction held 11 bases outside the gene matches. CDR1 is MDHEN and CDR2 is SYDVKM in the germline V gene. CDR3 nucleotide sequence: TGTGCCAGCAGACCAATGGGATTAGCGGGAGGGGATACGCAGTATTTT. Encoded protein: CASRPMGLAGGDTQYF.

The gene calls are TRBV5-5 and TRBJ1-1; weak D call: TRBD1 (5 bases). V lost 1 base and J lost 8, with 18 bases in between. This CDR3 has 15 amino acids. CDR1 and CDR2 from the germline V gene are SGHKS and YYEKEE (reference sequence). CDR3 protein: CASSLYPGNPPEAFF. The CDR3 nucleotides read TGTGCCAGCAGCTTGTATCCAGGGAACCCACCAGAAGCTTTCTTT. The complete variable domain, with remaining parts taken from reference TRBV5-5 and TRBJ1-1, reads DAGVTQSPTHLIKTRGQQVTLRCSPISGHKSVSWYQQVLGQGPQFIFQYYEKEERGRGNFPDRFSARQFPNYSSELNVNALLLGDSALYLCASSLYPGNPPEAFFGQGTRLTVV.

A remark on this clone: Other DNA sequences of this sample code for an identical CDR3. This chain links TRBV11-2 with TRBJ2-3, with D tentatively TRBD1 (5 bases). V lost 0 bases and J lost 3, with 10 bases in between. The CDR3 spans 15 residues. The germline V gene encodes CDR1 SGHAT and CDR2 FQNNGV. CDR3 coding DNA: TGTGCCAGCAGCTTAGATGGGCAGGGAACAGATACGCAGTATTTT. Amino acids: CASSLDGQGTDTQYF.

The rearrangement links TRBV9 to TRBJ2-1; a weak D match, TRBD2 (6 bases). Germline assignment: CDR1 SGDLS and CDR2 YYNGEE. V shed 7 bases and J shed 1 base, with 18 bases lying between them. This CDR3 is 16 amino acids long. CDR3 bases: TGTGCCAGCGGAGAGGAGGGAGCCCCTTCCTACAATGAGCAGTTCTTC. Translating gives CASGEEGAPSYNEQFF.

The rearrangement links TRBV7-9 to TRBJ1-2, with 7 bases lining up with TRBD1. Germline V gene data show CDR1 as SEHNR and CDR2 as FQNEAQ (reference sequence). V dropped 2 bases and J dropped 5; count of bases not matched to a gene: 8. This CDR3 region has 15 residues. The CDR3 DNA follows: TGTGCCAGCAGCTTATTCCCAGGGGGTCGGTATGGCTACACCTTC. Translated, it gives CASSLFPGGRYGYTF.

On this clone: Additional DNA sequences in this sample encode the identical CDR3. The rearrangement uses TRBV19 and TRBJ2-1, with TRBD1 as a possible D gene (6 bases). The CDR3 length is 13 residues. V was clipped by 3 bases and J by 4 bases, with 7 bases between them. Germline lookup yields CDR1 LNHDA and CDR2 SQIVND (reference sequence). The CDR3 spells CASSIGQYNEQFF. The CDR3 bases are TGTGCCAGTAGTATTGGACAGTACAATGAGCAGTTCTTC.

In this sample, this clone turned up once. The chain links TRBV29-1 to TRBJ2-2; a weak D match, TRBD2 (6 bases). CDR1 and CDR2 (germline): SQVTM, ANQGSEA. The CDR3 sequence is 13 residues long. Trimming pared 5 bases from V and 2 bases from J, leaving 9 bases between. For the CDR3, the DNA is TGCAGCGTTTCCGGGACTAACACCGGGGAGCTGTTTTTT. Encoded protein: CSVSGTNTGELFF.

CDR3 nucleotide sequence: TGCAGCGTTGAAGGATGGGGAGGGGTGAACACTGAAGCTTTCTTT. Its translation: CSVEGWGGVNTEAFF. The genes are TRBV29-1 and TRBJ1-1, with TRBD1 as a possible D gene (5 bases). Deletions cut 1 base from V and 0 bases from J, with 12 bases between. The CDR3 totals 15 residues. Germline loops: CDR1 SQVTM, CDR2 ANQGSEA.

This rearrangement joins TRBV9 to TRBJ2-7; 10 nucleotides agree with TRBD1. The CDR3 is 15 amino acids. The trim removed 1 base at V and 10 bases at J, leaving 11 bases unmatched. Germline V gives CDR1 SGDLS, CDR2 YYNGEE. CDR3 loop: CASSVTTGQGGSQYF. For the CDR3, the DNA is TGTGCCAGCAGCGTAACCACAGGACAGGGGGGATCTCAGTACTTC.

The chain combines TRBV15 with TRBJ1-5, with 11 bases matching TRBD1. CDR3 length: 18 residues. J was trimmed by 0 bases and V by 1 base; bases with no gene match: 5. Germline V gives CDR1 LNHNV, CDR2 YYDKDF (reference sequence). The chain's CDR3 is CATSRVGTGGFSNQPQHF. The CDR3 coding sequence is TGTGCCACCAGCAGAGTCGGGACAGGGGGTTTTAGCAATCAGCCCCAGCATTTT.

This chain connects TRBV28 to TRBJ2-1; the match to TRBD2 covers 10 bases. Trimming at V came to 6 bases and at J to 7 bases, leaving 9 bases not matched to a gene. The CDR3 is 15 residues long. Per the germline V gene, CDR1 is MDHEN and CDR2 is SYDVKM. In nucleotides, the CDR3 is TGTGCCAGCAGCAACAGCGGGAGGGCCTGGAATGAGCAGTTCTTC. It encodes CASSNSGRAWNEQFF.

The chain combines TRBV25-1 with TRBJ2-5; 8 bases fit TRBD1. The V and J ends lost 4 bases and 4 bases, in that order; junction bases with no gene match: 2. Germline assignment: CDR1 MGHDK and CDR2 SYGVNS. The CDR3 runs to 13 residues. CDR3 nucleotide sequence: TGTGCCAGCAGTGTTACAGGGGGAGAGACCCAGTACTTC. Amino acids: CASSVTGGETQYF.

J is TRBJ2-7 and V is TRBV27; D is uncertain. Per germline, CDR1 MNHEY and CDR2 SMNVEV (reference sequence). Trimming took 1 base from V and 2 from J, leaving 12 bases between them. This CDR3 is built from 15 residues. CDR3 sequence (DNA): TGTGCCAGCAGTTTATATCCCCCGGCGGCCTACGAGCAGTACTTC. Its protein product is CASSLYPPAAYEQYF.

This clone has a single count. The chain couples TRBV25-1 to TRBJ2-2; 7 positions agree with TRBD1. V lost 4 bases, J lost 5 bases, and 10 bases stayed unmatched. Germline CDR1 and CDR2: MGHDK and SYGVNS. The CDR3 runs to 16 residues. For the CDR3, the DNA is TGTGCCAGCAGTGGACAGGGTCCTCCGAGGACCGGGGAGCTGTTTTTT. It translates to CASSGQGPPRTGELFF.

The chain has TRBV7-8 and TRBJ2-4, with 9 bases lining up with TRBD2. Losses at the gene ends were 2 bases for V and 10 bases for J; bases not matched to a gene: 3. Per the germline V gene, CDR1 is SGHVS and CDR2 is FQNEAQ. This CDR3 has 13 amino acids. In DNA form, the CDR3 reads TGTGCCAGCAGCTTATTGCTAGCGGGAATTCAGTACTTC. Translation gives CASSLLLAGIQYF.